Sequencing of this T cell receptor (beta chain) was carried out in a study of T cell repertoires in cytomegalovirus infection. TCRdb recomputed calls from the reads with MiXCR, one row per CDR3 protein. The table has 550,000 to 700,000 distinct CDR3 sequences, approximately 40% seen once. Study-wide results and limits: CMV carriers with the relevant HLA were identified by cumulative public TCR beta family frequency.

This clonotype was detected only a few times. Its antigen is as yet unknown. The CDR3 runs to 15 residues. V lost 5 bases to trimming and J lost 7 bases, with 20 bases between them. Germline lookup yields CDR1 MNHEY and CDR2 SMNVEV (reference sequence). This sample comprised cultured PBMCs, obtained from culture after CMV antigen stimulation. The chain has TRBV27 and TRBJ1-1; D is possibly TRBD1 (5 bases). The origin of this receptor is a human donor in good health (CMV status not recorded). Some clones in this sample may be carry-over from other donors' samples. The CDR3 sequence: CASSARQRSDSEAFF. CDR3 nucleotide sequence: TGTGCCAGCAGTGCCCGACAGAGGTCAGACAGTGAAGCTTTCTTT.